These T cell receptor beta chains were read from a single sample in a study of cytomegalovirus exposure and HLA in healthy donors. Assay: immunoSEQ multiplex PCR; the TCRdb copy retains only in-frame clones and omits some. The table shows about 130,000 clones, with roughly four fifths occurring only once. The sample consisted of PBMCs. These receptors were collected from a woman in her 40s in good health and CMV-seropositive. Both conserved end residues are part of each CDR3. A D gene is named only where the DNA matches it firmly. Clone sizes are given selectively: once, few, many, or a class where the clone is expanded.

d_gene: TRBD2
abundance: -
j_gene: TRBJ2-5
v_gene: TRBV13
CDR3aa: CASRVLAGEQETQYF
CDR3nt: TGTGCCAGCAGGGTTCTCGCGGGAGAGCAAGAGACCCAGTACTTC

d_gene: -
abundance: few
j_gene: TRBJ2-7
v_gene: TRBV5-4
CDR3aa: CASSPVPSSYEQYF
CDR3nt: TGTGCCAGCAGCCCCGTCCCGAGCTCCTACGAGCAGTACTTC

d_gene: TRBD2
abundance: -
j_gene: TRBJ2-1
v_gene: TRBV7-9
CDR3aa: CASSSGLVVDEQFF
CDR3nt: TGTGCCAGCAGCTCGGGACTAGTGGTCGATGAGCAGTTCTTC

d_gene: TRBD1
abundance: -
j_gene: TRBJ2-7
v_gene: TRBV2
CDR3aa: CASMITGTEYEQYF
CDR3nt: TGTGCCAGCATGATTACCGGGACAGAGTACGAGCAGTACTTC

d_gene: -
abundance: -
j_gene: TRBJ1-1
v_gene: TRBV9
CDR3aa: CASLGQGKEAFF
CDR3nt: TGTGCCAGTTTAGGGCAGGGGAAAGAAGCTTTCTTT

d_gene: TRBD2
abundance: -
j_gene: TRBJ2-3
v_gene: TRBV19
CDR3aa: CASSIGLAGGSDTQYF
CDR3nt: TGTGCCAGTAGTATAGGACTAGCGGGAGGGAGTGATACGCAGTATTTT

d_gene: -
abundance: -
j_gene: TRBJ2-2
v_gene: TRBV14
CDR3aa: CASSQLEGGELFF
CDR3nt: TGTGCCAGCAGCCAACTGGAGGGCGGGGAGCTGTTTTTT

d_gene: -
abundance: -
j_gene: TRBJ2-5
v_gene: TRBV15
CDR3aa: CATSRDHYDTRETQYF
CDR3nt: TGTGCCACCAGCAGAGATCATTATGACACAAGGGAGACCCAGTACTTC

d_gene: -
abundance: once
j_gene: TRBJ1-1
v_gene: TRBV2
CDR3aa: CASAAYITEAFF
CDR3nt: TGTGCCAGCGCCGCCTATATCACTGAAGCTTTCTTT

d_gene: TRBD1
abundance: once
j_gene: TRBJ1-2
v_gene: TRBV18
CDR3aa: CASSPPSQGDGYTF
CDR3nt: TGTGCCAGCTCACCACCGAGTCAGGGGGATGGCTACACCTTC

d_gene: -
abundance: -
j_gene: TRBJ1-1
v_gene: TRBV7-2
CDR3aa: CASSFFGEAFF
CDR3nt: TGTGCCAGCAGCTTCTTCGGTGAGGCTTTCTTT

d_gene: TRBD2
abundance: -
j_gene: TRBJ2-1
v_gene: TRBV5-1
CDR3aa: CASSSGNSGGDNEQFF
CDR3nt: TGCGCCAGCAGCTCCGGTAATAGCGGGGGGGACAATGAGCAGTTCTTC

d_gene: -
abundance: few
j_gene: TRBJ1-2
v_gene: TRBV6-6
CDR3aa: CASSYGGASYGYTF
CDR3nt: TGTGCCAGCAGTTACGGGGGGGCGAGCTATGGCTACACCTTC

d_gene: -
abundance: few
j_gene: TRBJ2-7
v_gene: TRBV13
CDR3aa: CASSLLVNEQYF
CDR3nt: TGTGCCAGCAGCTTACTCGTTAACGAGCAGTACTTC

d_gene: TRBD1
abundance: -
j_gene: TRBJ1-4
v_gene: TRBV2
CDR3aa: CASRYSGGGTNEKLFF
CDR3nt: TGTGCCAGCAGATATTCAGGGGGCGGGACTAATGAAAAACTGTTTTTT

d_gene: -
abundance: few
j_gene: TRBJ2-3
v_gene: TRBV19
CDR3aa: CASSIAGQATDTQYF
CDR3nt: TGTGCCAGTAGTATAGCGGGACAAGCCACAGATACGCAGTATTTT

d_gene: TRBD2
abundance: -
j_gene: TRBJ2-5
v_gene: TRBV5-1
CDR3aa: CASRTGTSAQETQYF
CDR3nt: TGCGCCAGCAGGACCGGGACTAGCGCACAAGAGACCCAGTACTTC

d_gene: -
abundance: -
j_gene: TRBJ2-1
v_gene: TRBV27
CDR3aa: CASSRGYEQFF
CDR3nt: TGTGCCAGCAGTCGGGGGTACGAGCAGTTCTTC

d_gene: -
abundance: -
j_gene: TRBJ1-4
v_gene: TRBV12-5
CDR3aa: CASGLGQVFGLANEKLFF
CDR3nt: TGTGCTAGTGGTTTGGGGCAGGTCTTTGGGTTAGCTAATGAAAAACTGTTTTTT

d_gene: TRBD1
abundance: -
j_gene: TRBJ2-1
v_gene: TRBV25-1
CDR3aa: CASRDRGTNEQFF
CDR3nt: TGTGCCAGCCGGGACAGGGGTACGAATGAGCAGTTCTTC

d_gene: TRBD1
abundance: few
j_gene: TRBJ1-2
v_gene: TRBV6-6
CDR3aa: CASSATGGFYGYTF
CDR3nt: TGTGCCAGCAGTGCGACAGGGGGTTTCTATGGCTACACCTTC

d_gene: -
abundance: -
j_gene: TRBJ2-1
v_gene: TRBV11-2
CDR3aa: CASSFRAGSGPISYNEQFF
CDR3nt: TGTGCCAGCAGCTTCAGGGCAGGGTCAGGTCCGATATCCTACAATGAGCAGTTCTTC

d_gene: -
abundance: -
j_gene: TRBJ2-7
v_gene: TRBV6-1
CDR3aa: CASSEEAPDYRLYEQYF
CDR3nt: TGTGCCAGCAGTGAAGAGGCGCCGGACTACCGACTCTACGAGCAGTACTTC

d_gene: TRBD2
abundance: -
j_gene: TRBJ2-7
v_gene: TRBV2
CDR3aa: CASRRLAGDYEQYF
CDR3nt: TGTGCCAGCAGGAGACTAGCGGGAGACTACGAGCAGTACTTC

d_gene: -
abundance: -
j_gene: TRBJ2-2
v_gene: TRBV7-2
CDR3aa: CASSLEGYRERELFF
CDR3nt: TGTGCCAGCAGCTTAGAGGGGTACAGGGAAAGGGAGCTGTTTTTT

d_gene: TRBD1
abundance: -
j_gene: TRBJ2-7
v_gene: TRBV6-6
CDR3aa: CASLQGDRLNEQYF
CDR3nt: TGTGCCAGCCTACAAGGGGACAGGCTCAACGAGCAGTACTTC

d_gene: -
abundance: -
j_gene: TRBJ2-2
v_gene: TRBV9
CDR3aa: CASSFRAQYSTELATGELFF
CDR3nt: TGTGCCAGCAGCTTCCGCGCCCAATATTCGACGGAGTTAGCCACCGGGGAGCTGTTTTTT

d_gene: TRBD1
abundance: -
j_gene: TRBJ1-2
v_gene: TRBV7-9
CDR3aa: CASSLGMTGGGYGYTF
CDR3nt: TGTGCCAGCAGCCTAGGGATGACAGGGGGCGGCTATGGCTACACCTTC

d_gene: TRBD1
abundance: -
j_gene: TRBJ2-1
v_gene: TRBV27
CDR3aa: CASSWDRGNEQFF
CDR3nt: TGTGCCAGCAGTTGGGACAGGGGAAATGAGCAGTTCTTC

d_gene: TRBD1
abundance: -
j_gene: TRBJ1-6
v_gene: TRBV30
CDR3aa: CAWSRDRGSPNSPLHF
CDR3nt: TGTGCCTGGAGCCGGGACAGGGGGTCTCCAAATTCACCCCTCCACTTT

d_gene: TRBD2
abundance: -
j_gene: TRBJ2-1
v_gene: TRBV2
CDR3aa: CASSEVRTSGRENEQFF
CDR3nt: TGTGCCAGCAGTGAAGTACGGACTAGCGGGAGGGAAAATGAGCAGTTCTTC

d_gene: TRBD2
abundance: -
j_gene: TRBJ2-7
v_gene: TRBV5-1
CDR3aa: CASSLSTSGPNEQYF
CDR3nt: TGCGCCAGCAGCTTGTCGACTAGCGGGCCTAACGAGCAGTACTTC

d_gene: TRBD2
abundance: -
j_gene: TRBJ2-7
v_gene: TRBV27
CDR3aa: CASSLTPSGRSVYEQYF
CDR3nt: TGTGCCAGCAGTTTGACACCGAGCGGGAGGTCTGTCTACGAGCAGTACTTC

d_gene: -
abundance: -
j_gene: TRBJ1-1
v_gene: TRBV7-6
CDR3aa: CASSLGDTGTEAFF
CDR3nt: TGTGCCAGCAGCTTAGGAGATACAGGGACCGAAGCTTTCTTT

d_gene: -
abundance: -
j_gene: TRBJ2-7
v_gene: TRBV7-2
CDR3aa: CASSLAGDFYEQYF
CDR3nt: TGTGCCAGCAGCTTAGCGGGGGACTTCTACGAGCAGTACTTC

d_gene: -
abundance: -
j_gene: TRBJ1-5
v_gene: TRBV30
CDR3aa: CAWSVSRNQPQHF
CDR3nt: TGTGCCTGGAGTGTATCACGGAATCAGCCCCAGCATTTT

d_gene: -
abundance: -
j_gene: TRBJ2-6
v_gene: TRBV4-2
CDR3aa: CASSPIGVGQSGANVLTF
CDR3nt: TGTGCCAGCAGCCCGATCGGGGTTGGGCAATCTGGGGCCAACGTCCTGACTTTC

d_gene: -
abundance: -
j_gene: TRBJ1-1
v_gene: TRBV27
CDR3aa: CASSFRPGDTEAFF
CDR3nt: TGTGCCAGCAGTTTTCGCCCGGGAGACACTGAAGCTTTCTTT

d_gene: -
abundance: -
j_gene: TRBJ2-1
v_gene: TRBV27
CDR3aa: CASSPGIGGNEQFF
CDR3nt: TGTGCCAGCAGCCCCGGGATAGGGGGCAATGAGCAGTTCTTC

d_gene: -
abundance: -
j_gene: TRBJ1-6
v_gene: TRBV27
CDR3aa: CASSLGASPNSPLHF
CDR3nt: TGTGCCAGCAGTTTAGGGGCCTCGCCTAATTCACCCCTCCACTTT

d_gene: TRBD1
abundance: once
j_gene: TRBJ1-2
v_gene: TRBV7-2
CDR3aa: CASSQGGGKGYRGYTF
CDR3nt: TGTGCCAGCAGCCAAGGGGGCGGGAAGGGTTATCGGGGCTACACCTTC

d_gene: -
abundance: -
j_gene: TRBJ2-1
v_gene: TRBV19
CDR3aa: CASRLRDYNEQFF
CDR3nt: TGTGCCAGTAGACTTCGGGACTACAATGAGCAGTTCTTC

d_gene: -
abundance: -
j_gene: TRBJ1-1
v_gene: TRBV11-3
CDR3aa: CASSLWRNTEAFF
CDR3nt: TGTGCCAGCAGCTTGTGGAGGAACACTGAAGCTTTCTTT